The T cell receptor beta chain described here comes from a study of T-cell reconstitution after alpha-beta-depleted transplantation in children. Remarks on this clonotype: Its antigen is unidentified.

Study-wide points: Where some patients showed high TCRbeta diversity at day 60, it came from recipient T cells and thymic progenitors that had survived. Newly produced T cells mostly provided counts and TCRbeta diversity after one year, as hyperexpanded clones declined. About two months after transplant, alpha-beta T cells reportedly came from several hundred expanded graft clones.

Unique molecular identifiers were used in preparing the TCRbeta library. MiXCR, applied by TCRdb to the PCR reads, yields one record per CDR3 protein. The data hold 670,000 or so distinct CDR3 sequences, with around 13% observed a single time. The receptor was derived from a girl aged 2 to 9 with congenital amegakaryocytic thrombocytopenia, due to receive a stem cell transplant. Material: PBMCs, obtained before TCRalphabeta/CD19-depleted stem cell transplant.

CDR3 sequence: CASSLGRRGCRDTQYF. The CDR3 bases are TGTGCCAGCAGTTTAGGAAGGCGGGGGTGCAGAGATACGCAGTATTTT. This chain connects TRBV12-3 or TRBV12-4 to TRBJ2-3; TRBD2 matches 7 bases. The CDR3 is 16 residues long. The ends lost 1 base at V and 5 bases at J; junction bases unmatched: 9.